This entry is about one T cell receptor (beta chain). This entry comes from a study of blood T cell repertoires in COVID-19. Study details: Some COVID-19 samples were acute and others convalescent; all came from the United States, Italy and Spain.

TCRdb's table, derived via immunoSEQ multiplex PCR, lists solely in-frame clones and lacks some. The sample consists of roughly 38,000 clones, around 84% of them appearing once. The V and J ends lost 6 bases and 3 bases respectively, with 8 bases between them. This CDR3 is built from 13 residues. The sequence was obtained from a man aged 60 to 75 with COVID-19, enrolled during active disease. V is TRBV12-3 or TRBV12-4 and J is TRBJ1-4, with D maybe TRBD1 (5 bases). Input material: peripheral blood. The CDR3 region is CASRGGANEKLFF. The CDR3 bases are TGTGCCAGCAGGGGGGGGGCTAATGAAAAACTGTTTTTT.